This TCR beta chain was profiled in a study of shared clonotypes between healthy human individuals. With 5 bases removed from V and 8 bases from J, the gap between germline ends came to 16 bases. The CDR3 runs to 14 residues. Germline values: CDR1 SGHVS, CDR2 FNYEAQ. TCRdb keeps only in-frame clones here, not all; method: immunoSEQ multiplex PCR. The sample lists some 530,000 clones; approximately 81% were seen once. All participating donors were Caucasian adults from Nashville, Tennessee. The chain combines TRBV7-6 with TRBJ2-1; D may be TRBD2 (6 bases). This TCR came from a woman aged 40 to 50 in good health. Some clones in this sample may be carry-over from other donors' samples. Sequences were obtained from PBMCs. Here the CDR3 DNA reads TGTGCCAGCAGCCCGGGGTCCCGGGGGTATGAGCAGTTCTTC. Translation gives CASSPGSRGYEQFF. The full variable domain, in which reference TRBV7-6 and TRBJ2-1 provide the parts outside the CDR3, is GAGVSQSPRYKVTKRGQDVALRCDPISGHVSLYWYRQALGQGPEFLTYFNYEAQQDKSGLPNDRFSAERPEGSISTLTIQRTEQRDSAMYRCASSPGSRGYEQFFGPGTRLTVL.